This TCR beta chain was retrieved from a study of blood T cell repertoires in COVID-19. Sequencing used immunoSEQ multiplex PCR; TCRdb keeps in-frame clones, though not all of them. The sample includes 200,000 to 250,000 clones, 70% to 90% of them seen just once. The TCR originated in a man aged 45 to 65 with acute or convalescent COVID-19. Material: peripheral blood.

For the CDR3, the DNA is TGTGCCAGCAGCGTAGCCCTAGCGGGAAACAATGAGCAGTTCTTC. Its protein product is CASSVALAGNNEQFF. The rearrangement uses TRBV9 and TRBJ2-1; 9 bases are shared with TRBD2. CDR3 size: 15 residues. Per the germline V gene, CDR1 is SGDLS and CDR2 is YYNGEE. The V and J ends lost 0 bases and 5 bases, in that order; junction bases with no gene match: 3.